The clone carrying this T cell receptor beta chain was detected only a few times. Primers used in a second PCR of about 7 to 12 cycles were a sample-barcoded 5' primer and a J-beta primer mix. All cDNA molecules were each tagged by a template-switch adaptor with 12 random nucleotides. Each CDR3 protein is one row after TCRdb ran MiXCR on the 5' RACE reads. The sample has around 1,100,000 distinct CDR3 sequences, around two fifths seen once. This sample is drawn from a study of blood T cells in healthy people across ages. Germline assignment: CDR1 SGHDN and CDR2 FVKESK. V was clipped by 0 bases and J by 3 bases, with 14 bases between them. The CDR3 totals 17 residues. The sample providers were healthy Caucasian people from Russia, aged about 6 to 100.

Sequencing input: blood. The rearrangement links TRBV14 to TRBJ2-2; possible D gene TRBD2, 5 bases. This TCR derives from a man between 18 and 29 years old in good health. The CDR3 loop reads CASSQDGPARDTGELFF. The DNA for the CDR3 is TGTGCCAGCAGCCAAGACGGGCCAGCGAGGGACACCGGGGAGCTGTTTTTT.